One and the same sample provided the 5 T cell receptor beta chains below, sequenced in a study of Graves' ophthalmopathy and Graves' hyperthyroidism. Scientists amplified the TCR beta CDR3 regions from RNA transcripts. After a first-round RT-PCR with HTBI primers, a second-round multiplex PCR was run. TCRdb re-derived calls from the multiplex PCR reads in MiXCR, one entry per CDR3 protein. The sample carries 300,000 to 400,000 distinct CDR3 sequences, 17% recorded once. Sequencing was carried out using peripheral blood. Receptors were obtained from an adult woman with stable Graves' hyperthyroidism.

The gene calls are TRBV11-2 and TRBJ2-7; 12 nucleotides line up with TRBD2. The CDR3 runs to 17 residues. J lost 2 bases, V lost 3 bases, and 8 bases had no gene match. Germline V CDR1 and CDR2: SGHAT, FQNNGV. The CDR3 region is CASSFGTSGQRTYEQYF. CDR3 nucleotides: TGTGCCAGCAGCTTTGGGACTAGCGGGCAACGAACCTACGAGCAGTACTTC.

In its sample, this clonotype was seen many times. This chain joins TRBV6-1 and TRBJ1-2; 8 positions agree with TRBD1. The V segment lost 8 bases and the J segment 4 bases; nucleotides outside the gene matches: 3. The CDR3 covers 12 residues. Germline CDR1 is MNHNS and CDR2 is SASEGT. The CDR3 coding sequence is TGTGCCAGCCTTGGACAGGGCTATGGCTACACCTTC. It encodes CASLGQGYGYTF.

This clonotype was seen at least ten times. The chain is built from TRBV2 and TRBJ1-2; 7 nucleotides agree with TRBD1. Germline V gives CDR1 SNHLY, CDR2 FYNNEI. After removal of 0 bases from V and 5 bases from J, the junction contained 21 bases not matched to a gene. The CDR3 spans 20 residues. The CDR3 DNA reads TGTGCCAGCAGTGAAGCGCTTCGGGCCCCGTCCTCAGGGGGGCTATATGGCTACACCTTC. This translates into CASSEALRAPSSGGLYGYTF.

This chain joins TRBV14 and TRBJ2-7, with D perhaps TRBD1 (6 bases). CDR3 length equals 12 residues. Germline V gene lookup returns CDR1 SGHDN and CDR2 FVKESK. V was pared by 3 bases and J by 5 bases, with 8 bases between. CDR3 DNA: TGTGCCAGCAGCCATTGGGGGCACGAGCAGTACTTC. Translated, it gives CASSHWGHEQYF.

The rearrangement joins TRBV25-1 to TRBJ1-2, with D perhaps TRBD1 (5 bases). V lost 6 bases and J lost 3, with 17 bases in between. The CDR3 runs to 15 residues. The germline gives CDR1 MGHDK, CDR2 SYGVNS. CDR3 DNA sequence: TGTGCCAGCAGAGAAGGGGCAGGCGATTACTATGGCTACACCTTC. It yields the protein CASREGAGDYYGYTF.